The clone carrying this TCR beta chain was picked up many times. These data originate in a study of T cells in Graves' hyperthyroidism and ophthalmopathy. The overall study: The initial diagnosis was the point when peripheral blood was collected, ahead of any treatment.

Ophthalmopathy patients all had a Clinical Activity Score of at least 3, a NOSPECS grade of at least 4 and disease under 3 months old. Based on clinical symptoms, serum thyroxine and TRAb, thyroid ultrasound and orbital computed tomography, diagnoses were reached. Regions amplified from RNA transcripts were the TCR beta CDR3 regions. TCR CDR3 regions were first amplified by RT-PCR with HTBI primers. TCRdb itself ran the multiplex PCR reads through MiXCR, one entry per CDR3 protein. Found here are under 600,000 distinct CDR3 sequences, 16% of them singletons; the top ten hold 3% to 4%. Trimming removed 7 bases at V and 6 bases at J, with 16 bases between. The CDR3 runs to 14 residues. Per the germline V gene, CDR1 is SNHLY and CDR2 is FYNNEI.

Input material: blood. The TCR was taken from a woman between 35 and 50 years old with Graves' ophthalmopathy. This chain connects TRBV2 to TRBJ1-5; no clear D. The CDR3: CASKGRNEVQPQHF. Written as DNA, the CDR3 is TGTGCCAGCAAAGGCAGAAATGAGGTTCAGCCCCAGCATTTT.